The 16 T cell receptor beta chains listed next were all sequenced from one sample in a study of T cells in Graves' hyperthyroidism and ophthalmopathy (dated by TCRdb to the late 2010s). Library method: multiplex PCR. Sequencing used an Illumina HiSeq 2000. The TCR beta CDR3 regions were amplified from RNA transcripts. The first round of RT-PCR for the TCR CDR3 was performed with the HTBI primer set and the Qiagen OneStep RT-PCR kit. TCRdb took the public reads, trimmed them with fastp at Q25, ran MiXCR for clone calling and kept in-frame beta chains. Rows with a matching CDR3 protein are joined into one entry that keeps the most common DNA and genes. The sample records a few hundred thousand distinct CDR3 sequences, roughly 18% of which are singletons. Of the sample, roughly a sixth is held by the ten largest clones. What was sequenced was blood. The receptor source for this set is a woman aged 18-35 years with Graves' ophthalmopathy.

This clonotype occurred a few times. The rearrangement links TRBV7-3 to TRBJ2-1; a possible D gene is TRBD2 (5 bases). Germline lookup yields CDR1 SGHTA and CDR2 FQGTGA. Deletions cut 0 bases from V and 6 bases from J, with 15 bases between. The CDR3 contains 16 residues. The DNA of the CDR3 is TGTGCCAGCAGCTTAACGACATGGGTGGGGAGCAATGAGCAGTTCTTC. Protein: CASSLTTWVGSNEQFF.

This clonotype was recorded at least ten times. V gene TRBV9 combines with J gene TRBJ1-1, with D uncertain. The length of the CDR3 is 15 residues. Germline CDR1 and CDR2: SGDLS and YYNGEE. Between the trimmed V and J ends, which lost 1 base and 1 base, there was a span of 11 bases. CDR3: CASSVTDKWNTEAFF. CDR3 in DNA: TGTGCCAGCAGCGTAACCGACAAGTGGAACACTGAAGCTTTCTTT.

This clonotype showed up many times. This CDR3 reads CASTPDRRPSYEQYF. DNA of the CDR3: TGTGCCAGCACCCCGGACAGGCGCCCTTCCTACGAGCAGTACTTC. V gene TRBV12-3 or TRBV12-4 combines with J gene TRBJ2-7; 7 bases line up with TRBD1. The trim removed 7 bases at V and 1 base at J, leaving 10 bases unmatched. This CDR3 has 15 amino acids.

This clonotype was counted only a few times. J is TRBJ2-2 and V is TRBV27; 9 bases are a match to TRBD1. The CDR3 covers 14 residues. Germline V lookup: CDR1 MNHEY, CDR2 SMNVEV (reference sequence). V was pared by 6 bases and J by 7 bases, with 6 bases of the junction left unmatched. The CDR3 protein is CASRPTGGGGELFF. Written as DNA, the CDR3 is TGTGCCAGCAGGCCCACAGGGGGCGGCGGGGAGCTGTTTTTT.

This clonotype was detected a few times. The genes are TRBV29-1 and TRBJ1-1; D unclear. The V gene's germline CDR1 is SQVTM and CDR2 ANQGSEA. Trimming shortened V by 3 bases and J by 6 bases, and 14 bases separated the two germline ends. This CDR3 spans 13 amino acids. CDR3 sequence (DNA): TGCAGCGTTGATGCCGGAGCTCCACCTGAAGCTTTCTTT. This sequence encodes CSVDAGAPPEAFF.

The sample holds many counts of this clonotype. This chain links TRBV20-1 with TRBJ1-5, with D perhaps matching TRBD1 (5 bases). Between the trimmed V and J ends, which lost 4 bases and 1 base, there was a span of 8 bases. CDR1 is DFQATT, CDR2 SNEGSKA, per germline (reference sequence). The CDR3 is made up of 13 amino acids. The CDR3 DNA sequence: TGCAGTGCTAACCGGGACAGCAATCAGCCCCAGCATTTT. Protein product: CSANRDSNQPQHF.

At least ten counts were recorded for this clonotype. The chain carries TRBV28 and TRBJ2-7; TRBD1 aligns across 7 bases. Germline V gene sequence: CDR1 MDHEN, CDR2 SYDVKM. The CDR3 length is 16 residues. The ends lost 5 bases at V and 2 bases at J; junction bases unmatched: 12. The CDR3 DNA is TGTGCCAGCAGTCTTATGACCGGGACAGTGGCCTACGAGCAGTACTTC. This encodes CASSLMTGTVAYEQYF.

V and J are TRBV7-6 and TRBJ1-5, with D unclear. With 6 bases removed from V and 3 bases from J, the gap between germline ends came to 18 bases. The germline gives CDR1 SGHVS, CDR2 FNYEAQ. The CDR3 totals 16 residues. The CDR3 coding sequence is TGTGCCAGCAGTTCCCAGTTCGGAGGGCCCAATCAGCCCCAGCATTTT. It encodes CASSSQFGGPNQPQHF.

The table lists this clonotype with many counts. The CDR3 DNA reads as TGTGCCTGGAGTAGAAGGGGCAACACTGAAGCTTTCTTT. Its translation is CAWSRRGNTEAFF. The rearrangement uses TRBV30 and TRBJ1-1; D is perhaps TRBD1 (5 bases). Germline-derived CDR1 and CDR2 are GTSNPN and SVGIG (reference sequence). The V end lost 2 bases, the J end lost 2 bases, and 9 bases lay between the germline ends. The CDR3 extends over 13 amino acids.

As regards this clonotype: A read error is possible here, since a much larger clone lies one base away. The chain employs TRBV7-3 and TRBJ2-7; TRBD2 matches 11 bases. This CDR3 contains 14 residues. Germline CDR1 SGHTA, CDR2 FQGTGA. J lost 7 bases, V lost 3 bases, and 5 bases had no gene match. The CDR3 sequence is CASSFTSGGREQYF. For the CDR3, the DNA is TGTGCCAGCAGCTTCACTAGCGGGGGTCGGGAGCAGTACTTC.

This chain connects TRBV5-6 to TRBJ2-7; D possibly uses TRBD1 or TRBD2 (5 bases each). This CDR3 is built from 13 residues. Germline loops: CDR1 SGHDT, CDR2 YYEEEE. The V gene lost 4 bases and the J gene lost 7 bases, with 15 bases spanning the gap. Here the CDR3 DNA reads TGTGCCAGCAGCCGGGACGGAGCGCGGGAGCAGTACTTC. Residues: CASSRDGAREQYF.

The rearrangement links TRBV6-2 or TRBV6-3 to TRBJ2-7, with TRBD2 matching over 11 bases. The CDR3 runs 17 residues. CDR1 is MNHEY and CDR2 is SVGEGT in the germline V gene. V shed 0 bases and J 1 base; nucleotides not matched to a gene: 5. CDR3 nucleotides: TGTGCCAGCAGTTACTCCACTAGCGGGGGCCGATCCTACGAGCAGTACTTC. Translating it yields CASSYSTSGGRSYEQYF.

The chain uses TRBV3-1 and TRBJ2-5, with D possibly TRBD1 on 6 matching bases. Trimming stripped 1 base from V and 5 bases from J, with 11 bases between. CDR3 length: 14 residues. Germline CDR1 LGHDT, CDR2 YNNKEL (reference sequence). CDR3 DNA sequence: TGTGCCAGCAGCCAAGCACAGGGCTTGGAGACCCAGTACTTC. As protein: CASSQAQGLETQYF.

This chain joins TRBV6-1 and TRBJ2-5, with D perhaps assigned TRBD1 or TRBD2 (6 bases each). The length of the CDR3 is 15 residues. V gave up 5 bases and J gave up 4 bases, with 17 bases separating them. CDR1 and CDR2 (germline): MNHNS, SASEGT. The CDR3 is CASSQGFGGRETQYF. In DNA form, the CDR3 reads TGTGCCAGCAGTCAGGGTTTTGGGGGGCGAGAGACCCAGTACTTC.

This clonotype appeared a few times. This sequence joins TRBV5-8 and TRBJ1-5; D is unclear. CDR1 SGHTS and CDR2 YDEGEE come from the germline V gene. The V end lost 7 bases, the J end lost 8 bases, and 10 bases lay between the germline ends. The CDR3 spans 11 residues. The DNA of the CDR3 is TGTGCCAGCGAGCTGGGGAAGCCCCAGCATTTT. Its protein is CASELGKPQHF.

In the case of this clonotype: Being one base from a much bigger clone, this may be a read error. DNA of the CDR3: TGTGCCAGCAGCGTAGACACAGAAATGCGGCAGTACTTC. Protein product: CASSVDTEMRQYF. The V call is TRBV13, the J call TRBJ2-7; D gene ambiguous. V was cut by 5 bases and J by 9 bases, with 17 bases left in between. The germline CDR1 and CDR2 sequences are PRHDT and FYEKMQ (reference sequence). CDR3 length equals 13 residues.